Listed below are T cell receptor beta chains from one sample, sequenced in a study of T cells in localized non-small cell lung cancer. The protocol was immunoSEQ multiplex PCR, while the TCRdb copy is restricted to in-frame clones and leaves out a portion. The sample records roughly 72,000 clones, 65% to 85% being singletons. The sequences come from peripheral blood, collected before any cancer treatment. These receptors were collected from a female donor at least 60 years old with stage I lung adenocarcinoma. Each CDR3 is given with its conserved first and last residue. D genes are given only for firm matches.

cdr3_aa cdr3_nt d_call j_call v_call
CASSQEQQGLYEQYF TGTGCCAGCAGCCAGGAACAACAGGGGCTATACGAGCAGTACTTC TRBD1 TRBJ2-7 TRBV4-2
CASRGDRVNKFNQPQHF TGTGCCAGCAGAGGGGACAGAGTTAATAAATTTAATCAGCCCCAGCATTTT TRBD1 TRBJ1-5 TRBV2
CASSFAGGEQYF TGTGCCAGCAGCTTTGCGGGGGGCGAGCAGTACTTC TRBD2 TRBJ2-7 TRBV5-4
CASMRQGVTSEQFF TGTGCCAGCATGAGACAGGGGGTAACGAGTGAGCAGTTCTTC TRBD1 TRBJ2-1 TRBV5-4
CATSRGWVKNIQYF TGTGCCACCAGCAGAGGGTGGGTCAAAAACATTCAGTACTTC NA TRBJ2-4 TRBV15
CASSLGRQGQPQHF TGTGCCAGCAGTTTAGGGAGGCAAGGTCAGCCCCAGCATTTT NA TRBJ1-5 TRBV27
CASSQDRNEQYF TGCGCCAGCAGCCAAGACAGGAACGAGCAGTACTTC NA TRBJ2-7 TRBV4-3
CASSSRTGGEQYF TGTGCCAGCAGCTCCCGGACAGGGGGAGAGCAGTACTTC TRBD1 TRBJ2-7 TRBV7-2
CASSLRQVGSEKLFF TGTGCCAGCAGCCTGAGACAGGTGGGGAGTGAAAAACTGTTTTTT NA TRBJ1-4 TRBV5-4
CASSLGARGGGTDTQYF TGTGCCAGCAGCTTAGGGGCTCGCGGGGGAGGCACAGATACGCAGTATTTT TRBD2 TRBJ2-3 TRBV11-3